The rows below give T cell receptor beta chains drawn from one sample of a study of blood T cells in healthy people across ages. TCRdb fed the 5' RACE reads into MiXCR, producing one record per CDR3 protein. Here the sample spans some 640,000 distinct CDR3 sequences, around 48% being singletons. Source material: blood. These receptors were collected from a woman aged 55-70 years in good health. The CDR3 runs from the conserved cysteine through the conserved F or W. Fields, in order: clone size, J gene, D gene, V gene, CDR3 DNA, CDR3 protein. D genes are given only for firm matches. Expanded clones get a size class; other rows say once, few or many, or leave the size out.

-	TRBJ2-7	-	TRBV6-2/TRBV6-3	TGTGCCAGCAGTTACCATCGCTCTAGTTATCGGAACGAGCAGTACTTC	CASSYHRSSYRNEQYF
few	TRBJ2-1	-	TRBV10-2	TGCGCCAGCAGTGAGCCCGGCTCGGGGAACGATGAGCAGTTCTTC	CASSEPGSGNDEQFF
many	TRBJ2-5	-	TRBV6-5	TGTGCCAGCAGTTACTCCCTGGGCAGAACTAAAGAGACCCAGTACTTC	CASSYSLGRTKETQYF
-	TRBJ2-7	-	TRBV7-2	TGTGCCAGCAGCTACCGAACCTCGAGGCCGTACTTC	CASSYRTSRPYF
few	TRBJ2-3	TRBD2	TRBV20-1	TGCAGTGCTAGAGAAGCGGGAAACACAGATACGCAGTATTTT	CSAREAGNTDTQYF
once	TRBJ2-1	TRBD2	TRBV2	TGTGCCAGCGGGGGGGAGGGTGAGCAGTTCTTC	CASGGEGEQFF
-	TRBJ1-2	-	TRBV5-1	TGCGCCAGCAGACCAGGACCGAGCTATGGCTACACCTTC	CASRPGPSYGYTF
-	TRBJ2-7	TRBD1	TRBV18	TGTGCCAGCTCACGGACAGGGAAATTCTACGAGCAGTACTTC	CASSRTGKFYEQYF
-	TRBJ2-3	-	TRBV24-1	TGTGCCACCAAGGGGTATATAGATACGCAGTATTTT	CATKGYIDTQYF
few	TRBJ2-1	-	TRBV5-1	TGCGCCAGCAGCATTTCGCGGGCAGGCTGGGGCAATGAGCAGTTCTTC	CASSISRAGWGNEQFF
-	TRBJ2-7	-	TRBV20-1	TGCAGTGCTAGAGAAGACGAGCAGTACTTC	CSAREDEQYF
-	TRBJ1-2	-	TRBV29-1	TGCAGCGTTGACAGGGTCCTCTATGGCTACACCTTC	CSVDRVLYGYTF
few	TRBJ2-7	TRBD1	TRBV20-1	TGCAGTGCGCTATCAGGGGGCATTATAAAGTACTTC	CSALSGGIIKYF
-	TRBJ1-1	-	TRBV25-1	TGTGCCAGCAGTGACCACAGACTGACGGTGAACACTGAAGCTTTCTTT	CASSDHRLTVNTEAFF
-	TRBJ2-7	TRBD1	TRBV6-1	TGTGCCAGCAGTGCGTATTTGAATGGAGGGACAGGCTTCTACGAGCAGTACTTC	CASSAYLNGGTGFYEQYF
few	TRBJ2-7	-	TRBV27	TGTGCCAGCAGTCCCGACATAGGTACCTACGAGCAGTACTTC	CASSPDIGTYEQYF
-	TRBJ2-7	TRBD1	TRBV9	TGTGCCAGCAGCGTTGGACAGGGGTGGGCCGAGCAGTACTTC	CASSVGQGWAEQYF
-	TRBJ2-3	-	TRBV30	TGTGCCTGGAACCCCCAGACCGATACGCAGTATTTT	CAWNPQTDTQYF
-	TRBJ2-1	-	TRBV3-1	TGTGCCAGCAGCCCGATAGTAGGAGGGAGGAATGAGCAGTTCTTC	CASSPIVGGRNEQFF
-	TRBJ2-7	-	TRBV6-5	TGTGCCAGTGCCAACAGGGATCCTCCCGAGCAGTACTTC	CASANRDPPEQYF
-	TRBJ2-3	-	TRBV2	TGTGCCAGCAGGGAGACAGTTTTGGCGCATACGCAGTATTTT	CASRETVLAHTQYF
-	TRBJ2-1	TRBD1	TRBV20-1	TGCAGTGCTAGAGTGACCGGGACAGGGTTCTACAATGAGCAGTTCTTC	CSARVTGTGFYNEQFF
-	TRBJ2-7	TRBD2	TRBV20-1	TGCAGTGGCCTGACTAGCAACGAGCAGTACTTC	CSGLTSNEQYF
-	TRBJ2-3	-	TRBV7-2	TGTGCCAGCAGTTCAGGGTGGGACAGGCCCCGAGTAGCGGGAGACACGCAGTATTTT	CASSSGWDRPRVAGDTQYF
-	TRBJ2-5	-	TRBV10-3	TGTGCCGTCAGGCGGGACTTACAAGAGACCCAGTACTTC	CAVRRDLQETQYF
-	TRBJ2-3	TRBD1	TRBV6-6	TGTGCCAGCAGTTATGCCGACAGGGCCGATACGCAGTATTTT	CASSYADRADTQYF
-	TRBJ2-3	TRBD2	TRBV11-2	TGTGCCAGCAGCACCCAAGGGACTAGCGGGATTAATACGCAGTATTTT	CASSTQGTSGINTQYF
-	TRBJ2-1	TRBD2	TRBV20-1	TGCAGTGCTCCGACTAGCGGGAGCTACAATGAGCAGTTCTTC	CSAPTSGSYNEQFF
-	TRBJ2-1	TRBD2	TRBV7-9	TGTGCCAGCAGCCCCCCCCAGCGGGAGGGCCGCAGTGAGCAGTTCTTC	CASSPPQREGRSEQFF
-	TRBJ2-1	TRBD2	TRBV7-2	TGTGCCAGCAGCTTAGCGATGGGGCGGCGGGAGGCCAATGAGCAGTTCTTC	CASSLAMGRREANEQFF
-	TRBJ2-3	-	TRBV20-1	TGCAGTGCTAGCAGGACAGATACGCAGTATTTT	CSASRTDTQYF
-	TRBJ1-2	-	TRBV4-2	TGTGCCAGCAGCCAAGATTGGGGGACTAACTACTATGGCTACACCTTC	CASSQDWGTNYYGYTF
-	TRBJ2-1	-	TRBV20-1	TGCAGTGCTAGTAGTACTTACAATGAGCAGTTCTTC	CSASSTYNEQFF
-	TRBJ2-1	-	TRBV29-1	TGCAGCGTCTACCCTTCAGGGTTCACAAGTTACAATGAGCAGTTCTTC	CSVYPSGFTSYNEQFF
-	TRBJ2-3	TRBD1	TRBV28	TGTGCCAGCAGTTTTACGGGACAGAGCACAGATACGCAGTATTTT	CASSFTGQSTDTQYF
-	TRBJ2-7	TRBD2	TRBV15	TGTGCCACCAGCAGAGGTAATGCTGGACTAGCGGTTAATGAGCAGTACTTC	CATSRGNAGLAVNEQYF
few	TRBJ2-5	-	TRBV7-9	TGTGCCAGCAGCCCTCCAGCGGGCCTAAGTTCGGGGGCCCAGTACTTC	CASSPPAGLSSGAQYF
-	TRBJ2-7	-	TRBV6-1	TGTGCCGCCCAGACCTCCTACGAGCAGTACTTC	CAAQTSYEQYF
many	TRBJ2-7	TRBD2	TRBV6-1	TGTGCCAGCAGCCCCCGACGGGGGGACTCCTACGAGCAGTACTTC	CASSPRRGDSYEQYF
-	TRBJ1-1	TRBD1	TRBV7-2	TGTGCCAGCAGCTACCAGACAGGGCCCAACACTGAAGCTTTCTTT	CASSYQTGPNTEAFF
-	TRBJ2-3	-	TRBV28	TGTGCCAGCAGTTCATACACCCTTTCTAGCACAGATACGCAGTATTTT	CASSSYTLSSTDTQYF
few	TRBJ2-6	-	TRBV5-1	TGCGCCAGCAGCCTAGGGTACTCTGGGGCCAACGTCCTGACTTTC	CASSLGYSGANVLTF
-	TRBJ2-1	TRBD1	TRBV6-1	TGTGCCAGCAGTGAAGCGGGACAGGACTTATGGGAGTTCTTC	CASSEAGQDLWEFF
-	TRBJ1-4	TRBD1	TRBV5-1	TGCGCCAGCAGCTTAAGGCGGGGGGACAGCGAAAAACTGTTTTTT	CASSLRRGDSEKLFF
-	TRBJ2-5	TRBD2	TRBV27	TGTGCCAGCGGGACTAGCGGGAGGTGGTTAGAGACCCAGTACTTC	CASGTSGRWLETQYF
-	TRBJ2-3	TRBD2	TRBV10-3	TGTGCCATCTCGGGACTAGCGGGAGGGCCCCCGACAGATACGCAGTATTTT	CAISGLAGGPPTDTQYF
few	TRBJ1-6	-	TRBV7-2	TGTGCCAGCAGCTTAGCGCGAGGGAGCTATAATTCACCCCTCCACTTT	CASSLARGSYNSPLHF
few	TRBJ1-5	-	TRBV6-2/TRBV6-3	TGTGCCAGCAGTTCTAACGGAAACAATCAGCCCCAGCATTTT	CASSSNGNNQPQHF